The T cell receptor beta chain under discussion was sequenced for a study of blood T cell repertoires in COVID-19. Study information: Samples taken during acute and convalescent COVID-19 were collected in the United States, Italy and Spain.

Method: immunoSEQ multiplex PCR; TCRdb's copy keeps in-frame clones and lacks some. Among 350,000 or so clones listed, over 70% were seen once. This clone was recorded a few times. From germline, CDR1 is SGHTA and CDR2 FQGTGA. The CDR3 length is 15 residues. Trimming cost V 1 base and J 0 bases, with 8 bases left between them. The chain joins TRBV7-3 to TRBJ2-3; no firm D call. The clonotype originates from a young man with active or convalescent COVID-19. The specimen was peripheral blood. CDR3 nucleotide sequence: TGTGCCAGCAGCTTAATCGGCGGTAGCACAGATACGCAGTATTTT. It translates to CASSLIGGSTDTQYF.